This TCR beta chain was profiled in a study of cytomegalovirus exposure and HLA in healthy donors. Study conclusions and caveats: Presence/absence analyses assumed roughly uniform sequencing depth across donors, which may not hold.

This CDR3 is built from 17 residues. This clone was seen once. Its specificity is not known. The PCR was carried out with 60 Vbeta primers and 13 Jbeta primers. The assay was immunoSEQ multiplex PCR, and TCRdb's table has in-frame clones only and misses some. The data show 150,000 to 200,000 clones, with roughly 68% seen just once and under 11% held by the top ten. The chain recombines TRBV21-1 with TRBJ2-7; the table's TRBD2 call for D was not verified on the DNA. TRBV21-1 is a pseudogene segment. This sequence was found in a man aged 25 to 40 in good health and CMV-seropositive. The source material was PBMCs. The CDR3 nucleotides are TGTGCCAGCAGCAAAGGGGGGCAGCGGGAGTCGGGTAGCGAGCAGTACTTC. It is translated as CASSKGGQRESGSEQYF.